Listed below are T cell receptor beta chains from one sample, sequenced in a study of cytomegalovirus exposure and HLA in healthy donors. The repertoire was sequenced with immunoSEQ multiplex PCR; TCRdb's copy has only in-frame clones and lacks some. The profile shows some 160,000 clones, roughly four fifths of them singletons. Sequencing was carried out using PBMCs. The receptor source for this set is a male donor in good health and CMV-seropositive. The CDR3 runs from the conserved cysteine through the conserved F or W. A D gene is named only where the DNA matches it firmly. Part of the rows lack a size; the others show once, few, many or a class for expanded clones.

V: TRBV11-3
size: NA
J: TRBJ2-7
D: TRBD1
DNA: TGTGCCAGCAGCTCTGGGACAGGGGGCTACGAGCAGTACTTC
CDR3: CASSSGTGGYEQYF

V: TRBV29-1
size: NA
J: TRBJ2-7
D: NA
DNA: TGCAGCGTCTCCTCGCCAGGGGTAACCTACGAGCAGTACTTC
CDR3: CSVSSPGVTYEQYF

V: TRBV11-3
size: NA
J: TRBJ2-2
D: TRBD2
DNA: TGTGCCAGCAGAGCCCTAGCGGGGAGCACCGGGGAGCTGTTTTTT
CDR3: CASRALAGSTGELFF

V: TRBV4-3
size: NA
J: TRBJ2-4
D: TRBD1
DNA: TGCGCCAGCAGCCCCCAGCCACAGGGGCTTACCAAAAACATTCAGTACTTC
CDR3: CASSPQPQGLTKNIQYF

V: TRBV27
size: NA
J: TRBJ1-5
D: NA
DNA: TGTGCCAGCAGCCTAAACAGGATCAATAGCAATCAGCCCCAGCATTTT
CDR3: CASSLNRINSNQPQHF

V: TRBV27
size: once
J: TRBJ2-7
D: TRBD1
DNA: TGTGCCAGCAGTTTAAAGACAGGGGTCACCTACGAGCAGTACTTC
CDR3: CASSLKTGVTYEQYF

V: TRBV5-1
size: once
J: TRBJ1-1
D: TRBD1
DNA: TGCGCCAGCAGCGTCCGGGACAGGGTCTTCGATGAAGCTTTCTTT
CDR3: CASSVRDRVFDEAFF

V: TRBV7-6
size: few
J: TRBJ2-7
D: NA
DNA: TGTGCCAGCGGTAGTTTCTCCTACGAGCAGTACTTC
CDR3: CASGSFSYEQYF

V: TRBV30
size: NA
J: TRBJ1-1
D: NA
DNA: TGTGCCTGGAGACAGAGTGTGAACACTGAAGCTTTCTTT
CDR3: CAWRQSVNTEAFF

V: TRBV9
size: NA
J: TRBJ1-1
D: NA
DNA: TGTGCCAGCAGCGTGTCTTCGACAGGAGAAGCTTTCTTT
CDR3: CASSVSSTGEAFF

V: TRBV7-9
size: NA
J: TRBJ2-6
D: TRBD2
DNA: TGTGCCAGCAGCTTAGCGGCGGGGGGGCCCTCTGGGGCCAACGGCCTGACTTTC
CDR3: CASSLAAGGPSGANGLTF

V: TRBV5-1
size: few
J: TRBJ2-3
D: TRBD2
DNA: TGCGCCAGCAGCTTGGTTACGGGGGGGCAGACAGATACGCAGTATTTT
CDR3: CASSLVTGGQTDTQYF

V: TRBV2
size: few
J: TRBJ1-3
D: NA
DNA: TGTGCCAGCAGTGAATGGGGAGAGGGTATCCGAAACACCATATATTTT
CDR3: CASSEWGEGIRNTIYF

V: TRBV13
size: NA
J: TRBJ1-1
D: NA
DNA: TGTGCCAGCAGCTCCCTACTACGCGACACTGAAGCTTTCTTT
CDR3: CASSSLLRDTEAFF

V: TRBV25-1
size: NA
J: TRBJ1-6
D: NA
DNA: TGTGCCACCACCCGAGGCTCCTATAATTCACCCCTCCACTTT
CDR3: CATTRGSYNSPLHF

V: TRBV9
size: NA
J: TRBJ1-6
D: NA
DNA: TGTGCCAGCAGCGTGGGGGGAAATTCACCCCTCCACTTT
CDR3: CASSVGGNSPLHF

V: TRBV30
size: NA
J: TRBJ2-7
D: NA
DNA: TGTGCCTGGAGTCCACCGACAGGCCTCGTCTACGAGCAGTACTTC
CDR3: CAWSPPTGLVYEQYF

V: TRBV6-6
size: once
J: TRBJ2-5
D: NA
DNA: TGTGCCAGCAGTTACTCGATGGGCAGGGAGACCCAGTACTTC
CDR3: CASSYSMGRETQYF

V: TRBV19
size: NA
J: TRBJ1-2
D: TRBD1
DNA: TGTGCCAGTAGGCCAACCCATACCGGACAGGGGGGGTATGGCTACACCTTC
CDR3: CASRPTHTGQGGYGYTF

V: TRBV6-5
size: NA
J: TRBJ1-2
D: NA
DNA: TGTGCCAGCAGTTACTCGACAGACTATGGCTACACCTTC
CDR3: CASSYSTDYGYTF

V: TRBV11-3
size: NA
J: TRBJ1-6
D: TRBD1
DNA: TGTGCCAGCAGCTTAGAACAGGGGTCACCCCTCCACTTT
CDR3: CASSLEQGSPLHF

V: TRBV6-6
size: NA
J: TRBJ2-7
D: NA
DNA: TGTGCCAGCAGTTACTCGCGAGTAAACGAGCAGTACTTC
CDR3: CASSYSRVNEQYF

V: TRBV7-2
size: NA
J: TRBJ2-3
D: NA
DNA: TGTGCCAGCAGCTTAACTGGGGCGGCCACAGATACGCAGTATTTT
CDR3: CASSLTGAATDTQYF

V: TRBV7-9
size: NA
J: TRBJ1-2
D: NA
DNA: TGTGCCAGCAGCTTAGTTGCAGGTCAGCATGGCTACACCTTC
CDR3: CASSLVAGQHGYTF

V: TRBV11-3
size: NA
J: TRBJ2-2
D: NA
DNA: TGTGCCAGCAGCTTACAGGGGGGCACCGGGGAGCTGTTTTTT
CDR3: CASSLQGGTGELFF

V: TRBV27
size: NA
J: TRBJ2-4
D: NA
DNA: TGTGCCAGCAGTTTATTAGGTAGGGGATGGGCCAAAAACATTCAGTACTTC
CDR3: CASSLLGRGWAKNIQYF

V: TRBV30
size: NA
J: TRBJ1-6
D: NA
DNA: TGTGCCTGGAGCCGGCTAGGAGAACCCCTCCACTTT
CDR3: CAWSRLGEPLHF

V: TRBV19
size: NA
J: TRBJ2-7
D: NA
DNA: TGTGCCAGTAGTATCAGCGAGGGTGAGCAGTACTTC
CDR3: CASSISEGEQYF

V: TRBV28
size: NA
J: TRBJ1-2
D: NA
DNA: TGTGCCAGCTTGGACCGGGGGTATGGCTACACCTTC
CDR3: CASLDRGYGYTF

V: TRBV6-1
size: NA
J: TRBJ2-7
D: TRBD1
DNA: TGTGCCAGCAGTGAAGCGGCTGAGCAGGGGGCTTCCTACGAGCAGTACTTC
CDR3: CASSEAAEQGASYEQYF

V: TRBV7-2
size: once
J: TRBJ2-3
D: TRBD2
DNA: TGTGCCAGCAGCTATGGACTAGCGGGAGATGCAGATACGCAGTATTTT
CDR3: CASSYGLAGDADTQYF

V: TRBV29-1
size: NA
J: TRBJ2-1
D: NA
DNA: TGCAGCGTTGAGGAGCGGTGGGTGATCCATGAGCAGTTCTTC
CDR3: CSVEERWVIHEQFF

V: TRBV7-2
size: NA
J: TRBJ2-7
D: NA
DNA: TGTGCCAGCAGCTCCCAAGTAGGGGCGTACGAGCAGTACTTC
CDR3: CASSSQVGAYEQYF

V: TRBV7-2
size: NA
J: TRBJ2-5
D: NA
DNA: TGTGCCAGCAGCTTAGCGAACACGGAGACCCAGTACTTC
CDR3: CASSLANTETQYF

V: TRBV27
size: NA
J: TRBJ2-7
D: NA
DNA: TGTGCCAGCAGTACAGGGACGGTAATTAGCCACGAGCAGTACTTC
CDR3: CASSTGTVISHEQYF

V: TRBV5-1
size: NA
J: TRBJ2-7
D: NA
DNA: TGCGCCAGCAGCGAATTACAGGGACAAGCCTACGAGCAGTACTTC
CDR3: CASSELQGQAYEQYF

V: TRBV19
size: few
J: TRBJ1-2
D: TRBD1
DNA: TGTGCCACCATGGACAGGTTGCACTATGGCTACACCTTC
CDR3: CATMDRLHYGYTF

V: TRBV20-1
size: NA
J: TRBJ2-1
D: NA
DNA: TGCAGTGCTCAAAACTACAATGAGCAGTTCTTC
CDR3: CSAQNYNEQFF

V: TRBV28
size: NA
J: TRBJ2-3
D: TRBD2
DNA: TGTGCCAGCAGTTTGGCTAGCGGGAGTACAGATACGCAGTATTTT
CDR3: CASSLASGSTDTQYF

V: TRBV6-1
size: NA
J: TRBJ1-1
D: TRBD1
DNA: TGTGCCAGCACCAAACAGGGGCTGGGGGCACGTTCTTTCTTT
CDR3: CASTKQGLGARSFF

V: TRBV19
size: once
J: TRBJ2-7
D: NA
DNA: TGTGCCAGTAGACCTGGACACCAAGACTCCTACGAGCAGTACTTC
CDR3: CASRPGHQDSYEQYF